This T cell receptor (beta chain) was profiled in a study of T cell responses to AZD1222 COVID-19 vaccine. Generated by immunoSEQ multiplex PCR, the TCRdb table keeps only in-frame clones and is missing some. In the table there are about 140,000 clones, 80% to 95% of which are singletons. Turning to this clone: The target antigen is unknown.

General study findings and limits: Mapped onto spike, vaccine-associated CD4 TCRs spanned it and were dominant at 160-218 and 743-854.

The CDR3 consists of 17 residues. Germline V gene sequence: CDR1 MNHNS, CDR2 SASEGT. V was pared by 4 bases and J by 0 bases, with 8 bases of the junction left unmatched. The clonotype was recovered from an adult in good health. The rearrangement joins TRBV6-1 to TRBJ1-5, with 8 bases lining up with TRBD1. The sequences come from peripheral blood, collected on day 0 of AZD1222 vaccination. The DNA for the CDR3 is TGTGCCAGCAGTGGGGACAGGAGCGCGTATAGCAATCAGCCCCAGCATTTT. Amino acids: CASSGDRSAYSNQPQHF.